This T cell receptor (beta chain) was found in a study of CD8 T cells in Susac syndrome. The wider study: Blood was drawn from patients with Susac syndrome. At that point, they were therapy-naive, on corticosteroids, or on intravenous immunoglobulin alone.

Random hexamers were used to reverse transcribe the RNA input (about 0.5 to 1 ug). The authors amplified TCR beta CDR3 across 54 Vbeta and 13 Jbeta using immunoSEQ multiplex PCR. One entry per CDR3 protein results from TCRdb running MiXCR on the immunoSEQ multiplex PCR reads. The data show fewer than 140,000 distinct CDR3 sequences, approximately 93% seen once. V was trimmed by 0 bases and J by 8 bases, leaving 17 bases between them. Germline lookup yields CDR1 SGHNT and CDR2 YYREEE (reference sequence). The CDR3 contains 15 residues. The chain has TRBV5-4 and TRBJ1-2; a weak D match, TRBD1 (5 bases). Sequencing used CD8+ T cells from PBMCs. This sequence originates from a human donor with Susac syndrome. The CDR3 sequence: CASSLGDGGTRGYTF. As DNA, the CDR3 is TGTGCCAGCAGCTTGGGGGACGGGGGAACTAGAGGCTACACCTTC.